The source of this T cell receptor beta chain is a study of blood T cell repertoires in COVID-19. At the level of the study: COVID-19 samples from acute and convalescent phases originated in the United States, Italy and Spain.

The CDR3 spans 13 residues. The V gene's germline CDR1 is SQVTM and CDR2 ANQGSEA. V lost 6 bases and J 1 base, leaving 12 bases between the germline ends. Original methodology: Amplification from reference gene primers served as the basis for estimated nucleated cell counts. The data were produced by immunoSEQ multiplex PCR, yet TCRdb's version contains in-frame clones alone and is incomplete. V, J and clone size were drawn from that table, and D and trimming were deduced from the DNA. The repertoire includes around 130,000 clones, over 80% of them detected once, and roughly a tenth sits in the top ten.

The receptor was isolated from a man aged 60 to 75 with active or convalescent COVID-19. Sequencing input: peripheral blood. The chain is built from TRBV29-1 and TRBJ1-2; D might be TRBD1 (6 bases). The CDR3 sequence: CSVSQGLNYGYTF. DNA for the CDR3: TGCAGCGTCTCACAGGGCCTTAACTATGGCTACACCTTC.